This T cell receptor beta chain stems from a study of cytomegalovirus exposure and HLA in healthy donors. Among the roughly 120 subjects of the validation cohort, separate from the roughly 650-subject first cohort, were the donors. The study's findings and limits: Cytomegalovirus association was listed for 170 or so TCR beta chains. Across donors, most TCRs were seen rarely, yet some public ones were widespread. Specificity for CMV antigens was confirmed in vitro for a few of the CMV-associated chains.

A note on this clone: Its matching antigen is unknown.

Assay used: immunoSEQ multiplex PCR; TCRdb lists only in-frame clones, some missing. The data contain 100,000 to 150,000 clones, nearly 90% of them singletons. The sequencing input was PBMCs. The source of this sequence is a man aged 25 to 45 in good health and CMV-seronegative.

The CDR3 region is CASTKTGNTGELFF. The CDR3 bases are TGTGCCAGCACCAAGACAGGGAACACCGGGGAGCTGTTTTTT. The gene calls are TRBV6-6 and TRBJ2-2, with D tentatively TRBD1 (6 bases). Germline values: CDR1 MNHNY, CDR2 SVGAGI (reference sequence). The V gene lost 7 bases and the J gene lost 1 base, with 10 bases spanning the gap. The CDR3 runs 14 residues.